This T cell receptor (beta chain) was obtained from a study of cytotoxic CD8 clonotypes in ibrutinib-treated CLL. Whole-study context: Productive templates averaged about 230,000 per sample, and productive rearrangements 80,000 to 95,000.

The study, taken as a whole, reports: Public clonotypes were uncommon and contracted or stayed stable on treatment. While tracking circulating CD8+ T-cell counts, baseline clonality exceeded that of age-matched healthy donors.

Comment on this clone: Its antigen is as yet unknown.

Produced via immunoSEQ multiplex PCR; TCRdb's table is partial and in-frame only. In the table there are about 27,000 clones, over 75% of which are singletons. The CDR3 loop spans 15 amino acids. V lost 4 bases and J lost 6, with 18 bases in between. CDR1 SGHAT and CDR2 FQNNGV come from the germline V gene. The material was PBMCs, obtained after 24 months of ibrutinib treatment. The chain joins TRBV11-2 to TRBJ1-2; maybe TRBD1 (6 bases). The source is a human donor with chronic lymphocytic leukemia. The CDR3 loop is CASSSDMGASNGYTF. DNA for the CDR3: TGTGCCAGCAGCTCCGATATGGGGGCATCAAATGGCTACACCTTC. Combining the CDR3 with reference TRBV11-2 and TRBJ1-2 gives the whole variable domain EAGVAQSPRYKIIEKRQSVAFWCNPISGHATLYWYQQILGQGPKLLIQFQNNGVVDDSQLPKDRFSAERLKGVDSTLKIQPAKLEDSAVYLCASSSDMGASNGYTFGSGTRLTVV.